This entry lists 10 T cell receptor beta chains sequenced from one sample in a study of CD8 T cells in Susac syndrome. Random hexamers served to reverse transcribe roughly 0.5 to 1 ug RNA. TCRdb called the immunoSEQ multiplex PCR reads again in MiXCR, with one record for every CDR3 protein. There are 120,000 to 150,000 distinct CDR3 sequences in the sample; approximately 93% occur only once, and about 0.076% lies in the top ten. Sequencing was performed on CD4+ T cells from PBMCs. These receptors all come from a human donor in good health.

The chain employs TRBV12-3 or TRBV12-4 and TRBJ2-7, with 11 bases lining up with TRBD2. V lost 6 bases to trimming and J lost 4 bases; unmatched junction nucleotides: 8. The length of the CDR3 is 15 residues. CDR3 loop: CASSPGSGRVYEQYF. The CDR3 DNA sequence: TGTGCCAGCAGCCCCGGTAGCGGGAGGGTATACGAGCAGTACTTC.

The chain employs TRBV7-2 and TRBJ1-5; TRBD1 agrees at 9 bases. Germline lookup yields CDR1 SGHTA and CDR2 FQGNSA. The CDR3 length is 14 residues. V lost 3 bases, J lost 5 bases, and 2 bases stayed unmatched. The CDR3 protein is CASSFRQGDQPQHF. The CDR3 bases are TGTGCCAGCAGCTTTCGACAGGGGGATCAGCCCCAGCATTTT.

This chain uses TRBV15 with TRBJ1-4, with 7 bases fitting TRBD1. This CDR3 region has 16 residues. V lost 8 bases, J lost 4 bases, and 13 bases stayed unmatched. Germline V gene lookup returns CDR1 LNHNV and CDR2 YYDKDF (reference sequence). This CDR3 is CATAIGAGGINEKLFF. The CDR3, as DNA: TGTGCCACCGCTATCGGGGCAGGGGGGATTAATGAAAAACTGTTTTTT.

This chain joins TRBV12-3 or TRBV12-4 and TRBJ2-1; TRBD1 might be the D (6 bases). CDR3 length: 12 residues. Trimming took off 0 bases at V and 15 bases at J, with 12 bases between the two ends. The CDR3 loop reads CASSLAGAGWFF. The DNA of the CDR3 is TGTGCCAGCAGTTTAGCGGGGGCAGGGTGGTTCTTC.

The chain has TRBV7-8 and TRBJ1-2, with D perhaps TRBD1 (6 bases). Germline V lookup: CDR1 SGHVS, CDR2 FQNEAQ. Trimming left V 2 bases short and J 1 base short, with 11 bases between. The CDR3 length is 15 residues. This CDR3 reads CASSLRTDYNYGYTF. The CDR3 DNA follows: TGTGCCAGCAGCTTAAGGACAGACTATAACTATGGCTACACCTTC. Based on the CDR3 plus reference TRBV7-8 and TRBJ1-2, the full variable domain is GAGVSQSPRYKVAKRGQDVALRCDPISGHVSLFWYQQALGQGPEFLTYFQNEAQLDKSGLPSDRFFAERPEGSVSTLKIQRTQQEDSAVYLCASSLRTDYNYGYTFGSGTRLTVV.

The chain has TRBV12-3 or TRBV12-4 and TRBJ2-2; tentatively, D is TRBD1 (6 bases). The CDR3 sequence is 16 residues long. Trimming took off 1 base at V and 6 bases at J, with 15 bases between the two ends. CDR3 coding DNA: TGTGCCAGCAGTTTAGTGGTCCTTCAGGGGTCCGGGGAGCTGTTTTTT. Translating it yields CASSLVVLQGSGELFF.

This chain connects TRBV20-1 to TRBJ1-2, with 9 bases fitting TRBD1. This CDR3 is built from 14 residues. The germline CDR1 and CDR2 sequences are DFQATT and SNEGSKA (reference sequence). J was trimmed by 1 base and V by 4 bases; bases with no gene match: 4. The CDR3: CSAKKGQGNYGYTF. DNA for the CDR3: TGCAGTGCTAAAAAGGGACAGGGTAACTATGGCTACACCTTC.

The chain uses TRBV14 and TRBJ2-6; D is uncertain. CDR1 is SGHDN and CDR2 is FVKESK in the germline V gene. Trimming took off 0 bases at V and 4 bases at J, with 7 bases between the two ends. The CDR3 is 15 residues long. The CDR3 sequence is CASSQEGTGANVLTF. The CDR3 region has the DNA TGTGCCAGCAGCCAAGAGGGCACCGGGGCCAACGTCCTGACTTTC.

DNA of the CDR3: TGTGCCAGCAGCTTTAGGTGGGCTGCCAACGAGCAGTACTTC. Translated, it gives CASSFRWAANEQYF. The rearrangement links TRBV7-9 to TRBJ2-7; D gene unclear. The CDR3 contains 14 residues. Between the trimmed V and J ends, which lost 3 bases and 5 bases, there was a span of 14 bases. Germline V lookup: CDR1 SEHNR, CDR2 FQNEAQ (reference sequence).

This chain joins TRBV3-1 and TRBJ1-2, with D unresolved. V lost 2 bases, J lost 7 bases, and 11 bases lay in between. This CDR3 is 13 amino acids long. Germline loops: CDR1 LGHDT, CDR2 YNNKEL (reference sequence). The CDR3 sequence is CASSQRQRSGYTF. CDR3 nucleotides: TGTGCCAGCAGCCAACGTCAGCGGAGTGGCTACACCTTC.